This TCR beta chain was identified during a study of T cell repertoires in cytomegalovirus infection. MiXCR was run by TCRdb on the reads, yielding one entry per CDR3 protein. The top ten hold about 4.5% of the sample, which has approximately 320,000 distinct CDR3 sequences, more than 8% seen once. This clonotype was seen repeatedly, ten times or more. Its target is unknown. Overall study results and limits: Predominance within the ex vivo response was attributable to HLA-C-restricted CMV-specific TCR beta clonotypes. People with CMV and the relevant HLA were identified by cumulative public TCR beta family frequency.

CDR3 length: 15 amino acids. Germline V lookup: CDR1 KGHSH, CDR2 LQKENI. Trimming cost V 6 bases and J 3 bases, with 17 bases left between them. The sequence derives from a human donor in good health (CMV status not recorded). Some clones in this sample may be carry-over from other donors' samples. The sample comprised PBMCs. The J gene is TRBJ2-5, the V gene TRBV18; D not certain. CDR3 sequence: CASSPGRNPKETQYF. CDR3 sequence (DNA): TGTGCCAGCTCGCCCGGACGGAATCCTAAAGAGACCCAGTACTTC.